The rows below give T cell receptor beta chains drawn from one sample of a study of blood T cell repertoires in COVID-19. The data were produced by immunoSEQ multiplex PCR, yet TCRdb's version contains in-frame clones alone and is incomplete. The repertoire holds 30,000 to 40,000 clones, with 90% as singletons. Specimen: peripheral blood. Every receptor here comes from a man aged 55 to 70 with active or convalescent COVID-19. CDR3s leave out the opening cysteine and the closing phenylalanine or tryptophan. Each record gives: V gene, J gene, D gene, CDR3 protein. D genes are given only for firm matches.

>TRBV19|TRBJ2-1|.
ASSPFGGKWNNEQF
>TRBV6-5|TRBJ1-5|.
ASSSNQIYQPQH
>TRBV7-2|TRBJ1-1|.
ASSLIDRFGEAF
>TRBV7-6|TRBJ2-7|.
ASSLARGRFTYEQY
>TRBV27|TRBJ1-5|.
ASSFHGQNQPQH
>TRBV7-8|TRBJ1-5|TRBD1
ASSSTGADQPQH
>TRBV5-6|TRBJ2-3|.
ASSPRARDAQY
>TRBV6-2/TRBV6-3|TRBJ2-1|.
ASSPRGLGNEQF
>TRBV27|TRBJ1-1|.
ASSFDREGAEAF
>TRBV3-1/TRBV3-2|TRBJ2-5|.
ASSRGHQETQY
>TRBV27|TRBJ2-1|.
ASSQAAYNEQF
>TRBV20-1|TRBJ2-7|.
SASSWGETYEQY
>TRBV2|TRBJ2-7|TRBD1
ASRGNRGRHEQY
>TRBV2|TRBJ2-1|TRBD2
ASSETSVGLQF
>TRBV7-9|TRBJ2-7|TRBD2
ASSWGLAYEQY
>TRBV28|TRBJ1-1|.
ASSTGDTEAF
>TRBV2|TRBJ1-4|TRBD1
ASSPWDRATGEKLF
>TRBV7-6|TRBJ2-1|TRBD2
ASSLGNSGGNEQF
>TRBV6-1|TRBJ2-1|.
ASREGLAYNEQF
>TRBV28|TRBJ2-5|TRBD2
ASSLGRGRAGETQY
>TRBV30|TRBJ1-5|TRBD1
AWSVYRGSQH
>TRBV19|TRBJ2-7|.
ASSIDPQARYEQY
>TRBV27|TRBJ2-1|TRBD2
ASSLGGYNEQF
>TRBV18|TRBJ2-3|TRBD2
ASSPPSGVGLATQY
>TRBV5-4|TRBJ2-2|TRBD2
ASSLTSGNGELF
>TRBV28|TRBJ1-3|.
ASSDFLGNTIY
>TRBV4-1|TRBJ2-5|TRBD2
ASSQVLAGGPETQY
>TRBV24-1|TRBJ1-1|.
ATSAGAHDGGAEAF
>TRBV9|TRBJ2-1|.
ASSVEASIYEQF